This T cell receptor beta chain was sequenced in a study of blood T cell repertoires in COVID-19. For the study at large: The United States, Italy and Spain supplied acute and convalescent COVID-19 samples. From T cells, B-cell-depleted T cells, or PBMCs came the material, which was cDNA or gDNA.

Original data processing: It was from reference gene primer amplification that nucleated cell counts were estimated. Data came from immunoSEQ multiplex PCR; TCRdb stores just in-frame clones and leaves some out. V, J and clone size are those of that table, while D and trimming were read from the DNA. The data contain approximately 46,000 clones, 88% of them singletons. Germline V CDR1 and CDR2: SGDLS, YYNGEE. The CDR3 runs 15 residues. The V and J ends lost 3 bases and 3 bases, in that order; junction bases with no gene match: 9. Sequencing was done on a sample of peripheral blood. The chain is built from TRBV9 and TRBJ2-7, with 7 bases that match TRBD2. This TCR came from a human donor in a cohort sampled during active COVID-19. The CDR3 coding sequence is TGTGCCAGCAGCGGGTCTAGCGGTGGGAACTACGAGCAGTACTTC. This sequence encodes CASSGSSGGNYEQYF. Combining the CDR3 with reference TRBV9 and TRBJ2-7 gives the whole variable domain DSGVTQTPKHLITATGQRVTLRCSPRSGDLSVYWYQQSLDQGLQFLIQYYNGEERAKGNILERFSAQQFPDLHSELNLSSLELGDSALYFCASSGSSGGNYEQYFGPGTRLTVT.